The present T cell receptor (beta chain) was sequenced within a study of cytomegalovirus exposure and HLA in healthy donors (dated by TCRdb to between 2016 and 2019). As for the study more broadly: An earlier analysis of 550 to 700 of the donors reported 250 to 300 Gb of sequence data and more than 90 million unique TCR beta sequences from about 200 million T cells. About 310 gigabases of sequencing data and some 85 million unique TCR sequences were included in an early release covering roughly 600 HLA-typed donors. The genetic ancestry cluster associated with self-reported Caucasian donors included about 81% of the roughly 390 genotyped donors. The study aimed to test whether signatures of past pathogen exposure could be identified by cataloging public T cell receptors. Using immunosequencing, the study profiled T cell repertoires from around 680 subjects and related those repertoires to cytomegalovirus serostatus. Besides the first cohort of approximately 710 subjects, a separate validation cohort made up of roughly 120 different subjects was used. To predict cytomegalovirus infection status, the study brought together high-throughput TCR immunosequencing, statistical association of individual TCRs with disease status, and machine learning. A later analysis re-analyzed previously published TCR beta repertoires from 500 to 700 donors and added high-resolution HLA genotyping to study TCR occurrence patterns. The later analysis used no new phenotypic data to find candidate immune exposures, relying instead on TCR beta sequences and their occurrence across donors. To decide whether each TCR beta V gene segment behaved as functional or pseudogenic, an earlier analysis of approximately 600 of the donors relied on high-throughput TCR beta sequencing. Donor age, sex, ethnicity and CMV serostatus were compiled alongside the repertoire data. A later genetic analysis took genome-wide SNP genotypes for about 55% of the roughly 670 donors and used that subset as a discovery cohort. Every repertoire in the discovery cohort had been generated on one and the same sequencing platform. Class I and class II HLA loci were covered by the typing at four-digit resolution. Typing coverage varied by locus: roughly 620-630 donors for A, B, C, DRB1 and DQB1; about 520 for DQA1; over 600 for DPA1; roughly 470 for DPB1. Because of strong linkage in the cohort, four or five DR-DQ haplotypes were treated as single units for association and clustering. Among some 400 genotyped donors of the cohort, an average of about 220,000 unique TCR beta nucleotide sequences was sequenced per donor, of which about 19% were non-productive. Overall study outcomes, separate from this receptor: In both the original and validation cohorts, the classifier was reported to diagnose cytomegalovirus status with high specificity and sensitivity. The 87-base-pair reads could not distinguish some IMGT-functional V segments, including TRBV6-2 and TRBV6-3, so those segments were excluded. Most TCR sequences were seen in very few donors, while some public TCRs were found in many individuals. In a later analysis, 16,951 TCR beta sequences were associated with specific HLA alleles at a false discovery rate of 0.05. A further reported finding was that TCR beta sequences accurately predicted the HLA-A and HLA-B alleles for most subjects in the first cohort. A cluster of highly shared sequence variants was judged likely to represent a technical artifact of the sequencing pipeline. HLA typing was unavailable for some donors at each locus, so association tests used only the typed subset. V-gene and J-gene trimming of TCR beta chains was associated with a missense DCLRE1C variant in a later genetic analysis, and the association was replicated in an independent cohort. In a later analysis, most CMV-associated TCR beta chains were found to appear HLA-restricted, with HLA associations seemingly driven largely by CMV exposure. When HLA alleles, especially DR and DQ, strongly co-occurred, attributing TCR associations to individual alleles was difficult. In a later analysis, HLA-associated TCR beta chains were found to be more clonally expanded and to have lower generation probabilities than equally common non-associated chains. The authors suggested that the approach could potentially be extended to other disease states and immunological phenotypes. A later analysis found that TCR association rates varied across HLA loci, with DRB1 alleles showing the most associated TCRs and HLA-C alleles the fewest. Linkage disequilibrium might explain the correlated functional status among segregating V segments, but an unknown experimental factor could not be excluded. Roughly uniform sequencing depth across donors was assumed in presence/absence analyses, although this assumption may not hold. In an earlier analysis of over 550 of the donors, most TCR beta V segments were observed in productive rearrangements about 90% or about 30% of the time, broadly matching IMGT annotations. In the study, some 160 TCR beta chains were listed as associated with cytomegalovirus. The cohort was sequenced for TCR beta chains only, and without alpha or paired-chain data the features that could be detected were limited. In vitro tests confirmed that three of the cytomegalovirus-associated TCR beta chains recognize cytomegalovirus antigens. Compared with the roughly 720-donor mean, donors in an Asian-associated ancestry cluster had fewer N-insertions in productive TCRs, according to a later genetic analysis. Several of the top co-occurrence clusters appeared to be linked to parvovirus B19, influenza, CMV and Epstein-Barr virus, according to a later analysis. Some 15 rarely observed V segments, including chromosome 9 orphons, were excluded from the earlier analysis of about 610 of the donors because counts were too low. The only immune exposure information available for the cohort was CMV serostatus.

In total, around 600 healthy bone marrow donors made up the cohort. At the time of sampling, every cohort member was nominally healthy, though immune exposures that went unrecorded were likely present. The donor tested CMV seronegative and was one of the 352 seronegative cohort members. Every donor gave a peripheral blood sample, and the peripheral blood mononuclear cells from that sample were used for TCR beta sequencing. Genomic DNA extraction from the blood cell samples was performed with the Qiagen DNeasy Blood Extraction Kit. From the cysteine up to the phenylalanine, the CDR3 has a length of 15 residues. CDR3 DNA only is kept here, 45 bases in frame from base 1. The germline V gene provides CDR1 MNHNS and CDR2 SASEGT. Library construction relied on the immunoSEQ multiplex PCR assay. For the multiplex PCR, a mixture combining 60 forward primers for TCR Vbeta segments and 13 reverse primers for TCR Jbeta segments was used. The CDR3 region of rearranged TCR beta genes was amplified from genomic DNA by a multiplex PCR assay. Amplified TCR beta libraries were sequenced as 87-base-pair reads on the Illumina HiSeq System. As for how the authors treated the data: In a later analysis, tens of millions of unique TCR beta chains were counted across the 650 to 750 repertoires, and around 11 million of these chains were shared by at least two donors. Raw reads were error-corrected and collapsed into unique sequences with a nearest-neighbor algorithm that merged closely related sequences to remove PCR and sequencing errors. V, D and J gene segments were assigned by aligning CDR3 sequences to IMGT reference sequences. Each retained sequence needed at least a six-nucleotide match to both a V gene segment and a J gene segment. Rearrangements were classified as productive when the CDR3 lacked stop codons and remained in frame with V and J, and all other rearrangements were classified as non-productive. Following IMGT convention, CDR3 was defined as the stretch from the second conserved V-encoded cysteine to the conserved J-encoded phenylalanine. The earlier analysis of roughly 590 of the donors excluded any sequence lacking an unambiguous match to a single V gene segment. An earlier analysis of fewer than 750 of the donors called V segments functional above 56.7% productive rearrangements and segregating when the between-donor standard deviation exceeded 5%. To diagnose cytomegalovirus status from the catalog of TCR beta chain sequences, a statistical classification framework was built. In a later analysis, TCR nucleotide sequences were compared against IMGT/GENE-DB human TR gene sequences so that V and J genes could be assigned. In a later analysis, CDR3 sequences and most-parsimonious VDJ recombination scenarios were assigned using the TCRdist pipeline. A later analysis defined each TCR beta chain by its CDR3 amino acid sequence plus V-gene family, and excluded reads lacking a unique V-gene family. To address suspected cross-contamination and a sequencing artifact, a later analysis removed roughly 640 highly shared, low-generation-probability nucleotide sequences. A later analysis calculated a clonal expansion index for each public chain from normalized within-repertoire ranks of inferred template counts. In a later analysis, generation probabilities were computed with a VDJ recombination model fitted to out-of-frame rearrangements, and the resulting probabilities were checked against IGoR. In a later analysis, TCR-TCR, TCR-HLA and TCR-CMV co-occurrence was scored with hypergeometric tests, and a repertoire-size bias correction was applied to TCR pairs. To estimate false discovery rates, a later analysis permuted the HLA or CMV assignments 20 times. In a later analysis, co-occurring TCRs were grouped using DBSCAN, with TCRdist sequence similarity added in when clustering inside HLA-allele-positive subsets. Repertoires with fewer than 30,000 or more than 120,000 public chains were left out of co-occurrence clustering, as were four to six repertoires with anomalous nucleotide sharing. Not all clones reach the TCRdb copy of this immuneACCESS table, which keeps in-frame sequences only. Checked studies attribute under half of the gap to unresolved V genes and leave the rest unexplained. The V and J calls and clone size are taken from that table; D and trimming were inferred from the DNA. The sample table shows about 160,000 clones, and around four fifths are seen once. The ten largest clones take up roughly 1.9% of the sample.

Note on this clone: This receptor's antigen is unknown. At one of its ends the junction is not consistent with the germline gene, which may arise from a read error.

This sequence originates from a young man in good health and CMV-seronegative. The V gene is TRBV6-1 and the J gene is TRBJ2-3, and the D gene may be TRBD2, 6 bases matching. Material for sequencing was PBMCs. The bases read TGTGCCAGCGGAGTGACTAGAGGCGGCACAGATGCGCAGTATTTT. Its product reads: CASGVTRGGTDAQYF.